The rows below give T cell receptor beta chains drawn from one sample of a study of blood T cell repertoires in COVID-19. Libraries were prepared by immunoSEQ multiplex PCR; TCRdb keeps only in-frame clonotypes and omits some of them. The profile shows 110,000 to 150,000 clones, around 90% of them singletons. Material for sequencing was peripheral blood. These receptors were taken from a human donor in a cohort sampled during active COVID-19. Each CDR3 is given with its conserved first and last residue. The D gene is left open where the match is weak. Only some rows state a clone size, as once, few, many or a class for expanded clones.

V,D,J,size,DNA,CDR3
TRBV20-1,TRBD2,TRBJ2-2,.,TGCAGTGCTAGTACAAGCGGGAGGTCGAACACCGGGGAGCTGTTTTTT,CSASTSGRSNTGELFF
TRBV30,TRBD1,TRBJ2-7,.,TGTGCCTGGAGTAGTGGACAGGCGACCTACGAGCAGTACTTC,CAWSSGQATYEQYF
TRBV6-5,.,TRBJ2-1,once,TGTGCCAGCAGTTACGGTACAGTTACTGTCAATGAGCAGTTCTTC,CASSYGTVTVNEQFF
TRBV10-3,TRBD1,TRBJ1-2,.,TGTGCCATCAGTGCGACAGGGAACGGCTACACCTTC,CAISATGNGYTF
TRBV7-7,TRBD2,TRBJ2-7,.,TGTGCCAGCAGCTTGAGTGTAGCGGGAGGGGAGCAGTACTTC,CASSLSVAGGEQYF
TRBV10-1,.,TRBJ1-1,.,TGCGCCAGCAGTGAGGACAGAAACACTGAAGCTTTCTTT,CASSEDRNTEAFF
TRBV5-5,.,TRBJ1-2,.,TGTGCCAGCAGCCTCGACAGACCTACTAACTATGGCTACACCTTC,CASSLDRPTNYGYTF
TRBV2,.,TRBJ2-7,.,TGTGCCAGCAGTGCTAGCTCCTACGAGCAGTACTTC,CASSASSYEQYF
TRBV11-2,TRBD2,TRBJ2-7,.,TGTGCCAGCAGCCTCGAGCGGGGACCTTCCTACGAGCAGTACTTC,CASSLERGPSYEQYF
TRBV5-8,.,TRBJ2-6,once,TGTGCCAGCAGCTTGGCGCGGCTCTCTGGGGCCAACGTCCTGACTTTC,CASSLARLSGANVLTF
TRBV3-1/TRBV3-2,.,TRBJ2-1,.,TGTGCCAGCAGCCAAGACGGGAGCTCCTACAATGAGCAGTTCTTC,CASSQDGSSYNEQFF
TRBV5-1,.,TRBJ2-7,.,TGCGCCAGCAGCAGGACGCGACAGGTCCGGAACGAGCAGTACTTC,CASSRTRQVRNEQYF
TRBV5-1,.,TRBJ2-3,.,TGCGCCAGCAGCTTGGGCGGGCTCACAGATACGCAGTATTTT,CASSLGGLTDTQYF
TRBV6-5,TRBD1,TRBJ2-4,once,TGTGCCAGTAGCCGGGTGGGGCAGGGGGAAAACATTCAGTACTTC,CASSRVGQGENIQYF
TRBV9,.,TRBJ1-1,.,TGTGCCAGCAGCAGACCGTCCGGGGACATTTCGACTGAAGCTTTCTTT,CASSRPSGDISTEAFF
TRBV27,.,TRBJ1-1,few,TGTGCCAGCAGGGATGACAGCCTTGAAGCTTTCTTT,CASRDDSLEAFF
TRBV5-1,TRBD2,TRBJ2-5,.,TGCGCCAGCAGCTCCGGGAGGGTGAAAGAGACCCAGTACTTC,CASSSGRVKETQYF
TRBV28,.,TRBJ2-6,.,TGTGCCAGCAGTAGAACAGGCTCTGGGGCCAACGTCCTGACTTTC,CASSRTGSGANVLTF
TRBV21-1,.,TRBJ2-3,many,TGTGCCAGCAGCAAAAGGGGTCCTAAGCGCCAAGATACGCAGTATTTT,CASSKRGPKRQDTQYF
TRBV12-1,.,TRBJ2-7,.,TGTGCGCCCCGGACTAGCGTCTCATACGAGCAGTACTTC,CAPRTSVSYEQYF
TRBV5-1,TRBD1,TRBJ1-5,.,TGCGCCAGCAGCTTGGAGGGGGCCCAACATCAGCCCCAGCATTTT,CASSLEGAQHQPQHF
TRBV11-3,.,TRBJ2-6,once,TGTGCCAGCAGCCCAGGGGCCAACGTCCTGACTTTC,CASSPGANVLTF
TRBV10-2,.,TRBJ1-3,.,TGCGCCAGCAGTCTCACCGGGACACCTGGAAACACCATATATTTT,CASSLTGTPGNTIYF
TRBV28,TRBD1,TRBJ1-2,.,TGTGCCAGCAGTCCCCGGAGGGGGCTTGGCTACACCTTC,CASSPRRGLGYTF
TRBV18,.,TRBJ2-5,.,TGTGCCAGCTCACCTCTACCTCTGCCGAACCAAGAGACCCAGTACTTC,CASSPLPLPNQETQYF
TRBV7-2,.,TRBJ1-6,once,TGTGCCAGCAGCTTAGTATCGGGCGGGGATTCACCCCTCCACTTT,CASSLVSGGDSPLHF